A selection of T cell receptor beta chains follows, all from one sample in a study of T-cell reconstitution after alpha-beta-depleted transplantation in children. TCRdb called the PCR reads again in MiXCR, with one record for every CDR3 protein. The table lists 480,000 or so distinct CDR3 sequences, approximately 10% of them singletons, with 2% in the top ten. The sample in question was PBMCs, obtained before TCRalphabeta/CD19-depleted stem cell transplant. The receptors here all came from a child younger than 10 with inherited bone marrow failure, due to receive a stem cell transplant. Each CDR3 is given with its conserved first and last residue. Fields, in order: CDR3 length, J gene, D gene, V gene, clone size, CDR3 DNA, CDR3 protein. A D gene is named only where the DNA matches it firmly. Clone size, where shown, is once, few, many, or a class for clones that have expanded.

17	TRBJ2-1	TRBD2	TRBV27	many	TGTGCCAGCAGTTTGGGAATAGCGGGAGGCTTAAACAATGAGCAGTTCTTC	CASSLGIAGGLNNEQFF
13	TRBJ1-2	.	TRBV4-1	few	TGCGCCAGCAGCCTCGGACACCTCTATGGCTACACCTTC	CASSLGHLYGYTF
14	TRBJ2-5	TRBD1	TRBV28	few	TGTGCCAGCAGGCCACAGGGGGCATCGGAGACCCAGTACTTC	CASRPQGASETQYF
16	TRBJ2-7	TRBD2	TRBV20-1	many	TGCAGTGCTAGAATCTTGGGGGAGGGCCGGGGCTACGAGCAGTACTTC	CSARILGEGRGYEQYF
14	TRBJ2-3	.	TRBV12-3/TRBV12-4	many	TGTGCCAGCAGTTTAAAGGGTTTTCCAGATACGCAGTATTTT	CASSLKGFPDTQYF
17	TRBJ1-3	.	TRBV7-2	many	TGTGCCAGCAGCCCGGGGTGGGGGGGGATCTCTGGAAACACCATATATTTT	CASSPGWGGISGNTIYF
15	TRBJ2-7	.	TRBV10-3	many	TGTGCCATCAGTGAGTCTAGCGCGACCATCTACGAGCAGTACTTC	CAISESSATIYEQYF
10	TRBJ1-1	.	TRBV29-1	few	TGCAGCGTTGGGGATCTGGGAGCTTTCTTT	CSVGDLGAFF
15	TRBJ1-5	.	TRBV30	few	TGTGCCTGGAGTGGAAGGGGGATGCGCAATCAGCCCCAGCATTTT	CAWSGRGMRNQPQHF
17	TRBJ2-7	TRBD2	TRBV13	many	TGTGCCAGCAGCCGACCCCGCAGAGGACTAGCGGGAGACGAGCAGTACTTC	CASSRPRRGLAGDEQYF
16	TRBJ2-4	.	TRBV15	many	TGTGCCACCAGCAGAGCACAACAGGGTTTGGAAAACATTCAGTACTTC	CATSRAQQGLENIQYF
16	TRBJ2-5	TRBD1	TRBV18	once	TGTGCCAGCTCACCGAGGGACAGGGGGATCCAAGAGACCCAGTACTTC	CASSPRDRGIQETQYF
15	TRBJ2-5	TRBD2	TRBV5-1	many	TGCGCCAGCAGCTTGAGTCTAGCGGGAGAGGAGACCCAGTACTTC	CASSLSLAGEETQYF
11	TRBJ1-2	.	TRBV7-9	.	TGTGCCAGCAGCGGACTAAGCGGCTACACCTTC	CASSGLSGYTF
14	TRBJ2-5	.	TRBV2	many	TGTGCCAGCAGTGAAAGAGCCTACCAAGAGACCCAGTACTTC	CASSERAYQETQYF
16	TRBJ1-2	TRBD1	TRBV7-9	many	TGTGCCAGCAGTACTCTCCAAGGACAGGGGAGCTATGGCTACACCTTC	CASSTLQGQGSYGYTF
15	TRBJ2-1	TRBD2	TRBV9	many	TGTGCCAGCAGCGTCGGACTAGCGGTCTACAATGAGCAGTTCTTC	CASSVGLAVYNEQFF
12	TRBJ2-5	.	TRBV28	many	TGTGCCAGCCTCCTCGCTCGTCGGACCCAGTACTTC	CASLLARRTQYF
15	TRBJ2-5	.	TRBV6-5	.	TGTGCCAGCAGTCACTTCGGTAGTGTCCAAGAGACCCAGTACTTC	CASSHFGSVQETQYF
14	TRBJ2-7	.	TRBV5-6	many	TGTGCCAGCAGTCTGCGACATTTTTCCTACGAGCAGTACTTC	CASSLRHFSYEQYF
13	TRBJ2-3	TRBD2	TRBV29-1	.	TGCAGCGTTGAGGGACTAGCGACAGATACGCAGTATTTT	CSVEGLATDTQYF
15	TRBJ2-5	TRBD2	TRBV10-3	.	TGTGCCATCAGTGATCATAGCGGGAGTAGGGAGACCCAGTACTTC	CAISDHSGSRETQYF
15	TRBJ2-1	.	TRBV3-1	many	TGTGCCAGCAGCCAAGAAAGGGACGGCTACAATGAGCAGTTCTTC	CASSQERDGYNEQFF
16	TRBJ2-1	TRBD2	TRBV12-3/TRBV12-4	.	TGTGCCAGCAGACCTTATCTAGCGGGAGGCCCGAATGAGCAGTTCTTC	CASRPYLAGGPNEQFF
21	TRBJ2-1	TRBD2	TRBV7-9	.	TGTGCCAGCAGCCCAATATCCCCCGGACTAGCGGGAGGCCGATATCCCCATGAGCAGTTCTTC	CASSPISPGLAGGRYPHEQFF
15	TRBJ2-2	.	TRBV11-2	few	TGTGCCAGCAGCCCCCGAGGTGGCTACGCGGGGGAGCTGTTTTTT	CASSPRGGYAGELFF
12	TRBJ2-3	.	TRBV29-1	few	TGCAGCGCGACACAGGGAGCAGATACGCAGTATTTT	CSATQGADTQYF
18	TRBJ2-7	TRBD2	TRBV5-1	many	TGCGCCAGCAGTTTGGGGGGTTTACTAGCGGGAGGTTCCTACGAGCAGTACTTC	CASSLGGLLAGGSYEQYF
16	TRBJ2-1	TRBD2	TRBV9	many	TGTGCCAGCAGCGGGGCGGGAGGGAGCTCCTACAATGAGCAGTTCTTC	CASSGAGGSSYNEQFF
15	TRBJ2-7	.	TRBV12-3/TRBV12-4	.	TGTGCCAGCAGTTTCGACAGGACAAGACACTACGAGCAGTACTTC	CASSFDRTRHYEQYF
12	TRBJ2-1	.	TRBV3-1	many	TGTGCCAGCAGCCAAGTGGGCGAGGGCCCGTTCTTC	CASSQVGEGPFF
16	TRBJ2-5	TRBD1	TRBV4-3	many	TGCGCCAGCAGCCAACTTCAGACAGGGCCGAGAGAGACCCAGTACTTC	CASSQLQTGPRETQYF
14	TRBJ2-2	.	TRBV30	.	TGTGCCTGGGCCCCCGGGCAGGGCACCGGGGAGCTGTTTTTT	CAWAPGQGTGELFF
16	TRBJ2-3	.	TRBV7-8	many	TGTGCCAGCAGCTTAGCGCTCGTCCCTAGCACAGATACGCAGTATTTT	CASSLALVPSTDTQYF
17	TRBJ1-1	.	TRBV12-3/TRBV12-4	many	TGTGCCAGCAGTTTAGGGCTAGGAATGGGAATGAACACTGAAGCTTTCTTT	CASSLGLGMGMNTEAFF
14	TRBJ2-3	.	TRBV5-6	many	TGTGCCAGCAGCTTGGAATTGGGGCCAGATACGCAGTATTTT	CASSLELGPDTQYF
13	TRBJ2-1	.	TRBV20-1	few	TGCAGTGCTAAACTAAGCTCCTACAATGAGCAGTTCTTC	CSAKLSSYNEQFF
14	TRBJ2-1	.	TRBV7-2	many	TGTGCCAGCACCTATAACGCCCTTTACAATGAGCAGTTCTTC	CASTYNALYNEQFF
16	TRBJ2-5	TRBD2	TRBV4-3	many	TGCGCCAGCAGCCTTCGACTAGCGGGAGTAGGAGAGACCCAGTACTTC	CASSLRLAGVGETQYF
16	TRBJ1-1	.	TRBV5-1	many	TGCGCCAGCAGCTCGAACCTCAGGGAGGGGAAAGGTGAAGCTTTCTTT	CASSSNLREGKGEAFF